The 32 T cell receptor beta chains below all came from one sample that was sequenced in a study of blood T cell repertoires in COVID-19. Generated by immunoSEQ multiplex PCR, the TCRdb table keeps only in-frame clones and is missing some. The repertoire holds under 250,000 clones, around nine tenths seen once, with about 0.79% in the top ten. Sequencing was performed on peripheral blood. These receptor sequences come from a man aged 25 to 40 with COVID-19, enrolled during active disease.

V and J are TRBV6-5 and TRBJ1-2; 7 nucleotides match TRBD1. V was pared by 6 bases and J by 2 bases, with 9 bases of the junction left unmatched. This CDR3 comprises 15 residues. Germline loops: CDR1 MNHEY, CDR2 SVGAGI. The DNA for the CDR3 is TGTGCCAGCAGGCGACAGGGTGCGGGGAACTATGGCTACACCTTC. It yields the protein CASRRQGAGNYGYTF.

The chain uses TRBV7-9 and TRBJ2-5, with TRBD2 matching 8 bases. Germline-derived CDR1 and CDR2 are SEHNR and FQNEAQ (reference sequence). V gave up 3 bases and J gave up 5 bases; unmatched junction bases: 14. This CDR3 is 17 amino acids long. The CDR3 coding sequence is TGTGCCAGCAGCTTCGGTAAAATCGGGACTAGTAGGGAGACCCAGTACTTC. It encodes CASSFGKIGTSRETQYF.

The chain couples TRBV3-1 (or the pseudogene TRBV3-2) to TRBJ2-6; perhaps TRBD1 as D (7 bases). V lost 7 bases to trimming and J lost 3 bases, with 10 bases between them. CDR1 is LGHDT and CDR2 is YNNKEL in the germline V gene (reference sequence). The CDR3 is 14 amino acids. The CDR3 coding sequence is TGTGCCAGCACCAGGGGGGATGGGGCCAACGTCCTGACTTTC. It yields the protein CASTRGDGANVLTF.

This clone showed up just a few times. The chain employs TRBV6-5 and TRBJ1-3, with 11 bases aligning to TRBD1. The CDR3 is made up of 13 amino acids. V dropped 7 bases and J dropped 9; count of bases not matched to a gene: 5. The germline gives CDR1 MNHEY, CDR2 SVGAGI. CDR3: CASTRTGGGTIYF. CDR3 in DNA: TGTGCCAGCACCCGGACAGGGGGCGGCACCATATATTTT.

The rearrangement links TRBV9 to TRBJ1-2, with D possibly being TRBD1 (5 bases). Between the trimmed V and J ends, which lost 6 bases and 6 bases, there was a span of 18 bases. The CDR3 consists of 14 residues. CDR1 is SGDLS, CDR2 YYNGEE, per germline. As DNA, the CDR3 is TGTGCCAGCACCTTATGGGGGGGAGGGGATGGCTACACCTTC. Its translation is CASTLWGGGDGYTF.

The J gene is TRBJ1-2, the V gene TRBV7-3; TRBD1 agrees at 9 bases. Per germline, CDR1 SGHTA and CDR2 FQGTGA. This CDR3 contains 13 residues. V gave up 5 bases and J gave up 7 bases; unmatched junction bases: 5. DNA for the CDR3: TGTGCCAGCAGCCGCGACAGGGGGGTTGGCTACACCTTC. It yields the protein CASSRDRGVGYTF.

The chain recombines TRBV6-6 with TRBJ1-6, with a possible D match to TRBD1 (6 bases). Germline CDR1 MNHNY, CDR2 SVGAGI (reference sequence). This CDR3 has 15 residues. V was trimmed by 5 bases and J by 5 bases, leaving 13 bases between them. The CDR3 DNA is TGTGCCAGCAGTAGGGGCACAGGGAATAATTCACCCCTCCACTTT. This encodes CASSRGTGNNSPLHF.

The CDR3 nucleotides are TGTGCCAGTAGTAAAGGGGATATGAACATTCAGTACTTC. It translates to CASSKGDMNIQYF. The chain links TRBV19 to TRBJ2-4; maybe TRBD1 (5 bases). CDR1 is LNHDA and CDR2 is SQIVND in the germline V gene (reference sequence). V dropped 4 bases and J dropped 7 bases, with 11 bases sitting between them. The CDR3 loop spans 13 amino acids.

The sample holds one count of this clone. The chain recombines TRBV7-6 with TRBJ1-2; D remains ambiguous. The V gene's germline CDR1 is SGHVS and CDR2 FNYEAQ. The germline V and J ends were trimmed by 5 bases and 4 bases, with 11 bases remaining between them. This CDR3 has 13 residues. The chain's CDR3 is CASSPSPVYGYTF. CDR3 nucleotide sequence: TGTGCCAGCAGCCCATCCCCAGTCTATGGCTACACCTTC.

The chain joins TRBV19 to TRBJ1-5; D gene unclear. The CDR3 extends over 15 amino acids. With 1 base removed from V and 0 bases from J, the gap between germline ends came to 7 bases. Per the germline V gene, CDR1 is LNHDA and CDR2 is SQIVND (reference sequence). CDR3 in DNA: TGTGCCAGTAGTATAGGCTCAGTTAGCAATCAGCCCCAGCATTTT. As protein: CASSIGSVSNQPQHF.

The gene calls are TRBV2 and TRBJ2-5; 13 bases match TRBD2. Per the germline V gene, CDR1 is SNHLY and CDR2 is FYNNEI. The CDR3 covers 14 residues. V shed 7 bases, J shed 5 bases, and the junction held 4 bases outside the gene matches. CDR3 loop: CASTTSGGAETQYF. CDR3 coding DNA: TGTGCCAGCACCACTAGCGGGGGGGCGGAGACCCAGTACTTC.

This clone was observed a single time. The rearrangement uses TRBV15 and TRBJ2-2; possible D gene TRBD2, 7 bases. The CDR3 has 16 residues. V was cut by 0 bases and J by 3 bases, with 11 bases left in between. Germline CDR1 LNHNV, CDR2 YYDKDF (reference sequence). CDR3 region: CATSRDGRGDTGELFF. CDR3 nucleotides: TGTGCCACCAGCAGAGATGGGAGGGGGGACACCGGGGAGCTGTTTTTT. The variable domain in full, with the rest retrieved from reference TRBV15 and TRBJ2-2, is DAMVIQNPRYQVTQFGKPVTLSCSQTLNHNVMYWYQQKSSQAPKLLFHYYDKDFNNEADTPDNFQSRRPNTSFCFLDIRSPGLGDTAMYLCATSRDGRGDTGELFFGEGSRLTVL.

The chain combines TRBV6-6 with TRBJ2-7; no clear D gene. The CDR3 has 13 residues. The ends were cut back, 6 bases at V and 0 bases at J, with 9 bases in the middle. Per germline, CDR1 MNHNY and CDR2 SVGAGI (reference sequence). The CDR3 nucleotides are TGTGCCAGCAGGACACAGCTCTCCTACGAGCAGTACTTC. Its translation: CASRTQLSYEQYF.

The J gene is TRBJ1-2, the V gene TRBV19; D is ambiguous. V lost 3 bases and J 5 bases, leaving 19 bases between the germline ends. The CDR3 is 16 residues long. Germline assignment: CDR1 LNHDA and CDR2 SQIVND (reference sequence). The CDR3 loop reads CASSMYGRESSYGYTF. As DNA, the CDR3 is TGTGCCAGTAGTATGTACGGTCGAGAGTCAAGTTATGGCTACACCTTC.

J is TRBJ1-5 and V is TRBV2; TRBD1 matches at 8 bases. The germline V gene has CDR1 SNHLY and CDR2 FYNNEI. V lost 10 bases, J lost 3 bases, and 8 bases stayed unmatched. This CDR3 spans 14 amino acids. The CDR3 reads CATQDRENNQPQHF. The CDR3 nucleotides are TGTGCCACCCAGGACAGGGAGAACAATCAGCCCCAGCATTTT.

The V and J genes are TRBV5-1 and TRBJ1-2; 8 bases agree with TRBD1. The CDR3 spans 14 residues. Trimming removed 4 bases from V and 5 bases from J; junction bases left unmatched: 7. The germline gives CDR1 SGHRS, CDR2 YFSETQ. CDR3 region: CASSREGTGYGYTF. CDR3 sequence (DNA): TGCGCCAGCAGCAGGGAGGGGACAGGATATGGCTACACCTTC.

V usage is TRBV19 and J usage is TRBJ2-7; 8 bases line up with TRBD2. The CDR3 has 18 amino acids. Germline CDR1 is LNHDA and CDR2 is SQIVND (reference sequence). The ends lost 2 bases at V and 0 bases at J; junction bases unmatched: 12. The CDR3 region is CASSIRDVAGGLSYEQYF. The CDR3 region has the DNA TGTGCCAGTAGTATAAGGGACGTCGCGGGGGGCCTCTCCTACGAGCAGTACTTC.

The rearrangement links TRBV15 to TRBJ1-6; D unclear. V was clipped by 1 base and J by 7 bases, with 11 bases between them. The CDR3 contains 15 residues. CDR1 and CDR2 (germline): LNHNV, YYDKDF (reference sequence). Written as DNA, the CDR3 is TGTGCCACCAGCAGAGTTGACACTCCGAATTCACCCCTCCACTTT. It yields the protein CATSRVDTPNSPLHF.

The rearrangement links TRBV13 to TRBJ1-2; 7 nucleotides agree with TRBD1. Germline V lookup: CDR1 PRHDT, CDR2 FYEKMQ (reference sequence). With V trimmed by 4 bases and J by 4 bases, 9 bases remained unmatched. The CDR3 contains 15 residues. CDR3 coding DNA: TGTGCCAGCAGCTCCGATAGAGGACAGGTCTATGGCTACACCTTC. Protein product: CASSSDRGQVYGYTF.

This clone was detected a few times. The rearrangement uses TRBV6-1 and TRBJ1-2; 9 bases line up with TRBD1. The CDR3 runs 17 residues. Germline V gives CDR1 MNHNS, CDR2 SASEGT. V gave up 2 bases and J gave up 3 bases; unmatched junction bases: 10. CDR3 region: CASSEFTRTGAHYGYTF. The CDR3 region has the DNA TGTGCCAGCAGTGAATTTACGCGGACAGGGGCTCACTATGGCTACACCTTC.

The rearrangement links TRBV4-1 to TRBJ2-1, with D tentatively TRBD2 (6 bases). V lost 0 bases and J lost 0, with 12 bases in between. The CDR3 consists of 17 residues. The germline V gene has CDR1 MGHRA and CDR2 YSYEKL. As DNA, the CDR3 is TGCGCCAGCAGCCAAGATAATAGCGGCTACTCCTACAATGAGCAGTTCTTC. Encoded protein: CASSQDNSGYSYNEQFF.

This chain uses TRBV10-1 with TRBJ2-1; perhaps TRBD1 as D (5 bases). CDR1 is WNHNN and CDR2 is SYGVQD in the germline V gene (reference sequence). Between the trimmed V and J ends, which lost 6 bases and 5 bases, there was a span of 17 bases. The CDR3 consists of 15 residues. The CDR3: CASRQQEVVDNEQFF. Here the CDR3 DNA reads TGCGCCAGCAGGCAACAGGAAGTTGTGGACAATGAGCAGTTCTTC.

This chain uses TRBV7-9 with TRBJ2-7; no clear D. V lost 3 bases and J lost 2, with 11 bases in between. CDR1 SEHNR and CDR2 FQNEAQ come from the germline V gene (reference sequence). This CDR3 contains 14 residues. CDR3: CASSFGRFTYEQYF. CDR3 in DNA: TGTGCCAGCAGCTTCGGTCGATTCACCTACGAGCAGTACTTC.

The gene calls are TRBV9 and TRBJ2-5, with D tentatively TRBD2 (5 bases). V lost 4 bases to trimming and J lost 5 bases, with 15 bases between them. The CDR3 loop spans 14 amino acids. CDR1 and CDR2 (germline): SGDLS, YYNGEE. This CDR3 reads CASSPAVGMETQYF. The CDR3 nucleotides read TGTGCCAGCAGCCCAGCGGTAGGGATGGAGACCCAGTACTTC. Combining the CDR3 with reference TRBV9 and TRBJ2-5 gives the whole variable domain DSGVTQTPKHLITATGQRVTLRCSPRSGDLSVYWYQQSLDQGLQFLIQYYNGEERAKGNILERFSAQQFPDLHSELNLSSLELGDSALYFCASSPAVGMETQYFGPGTRLLVL.

The rearrangement links TRBV6-1 to TRBJ1-3; D is uncertain. V lost 4 bases to trimming and J lost 0 bases, with 13 bases between them. The CDR3 is 16 residues long. Germline CDR1 and CDR2: MNHNS and SASEGT. CDR3 sequence (DNA): TGTGCCAGCAGTGGAAGAATCGGTAGCTCTGGAAACACCATATATTTT. Its translation: CASSGRIGSSGNTIYF.

V and J are TRBV5-4 and TRBJ2-3; possibly TRBD2 for D (6 bases). The V end lost 3 bases, the J end lost 0 bases, and 11 bases lay between the germline ends. The germline CDR1 and CDR2 sequences are SGHNT and YYREEE (reference sequence). CDR3 size: 15 residues. CDR3 region: CASSYGGASTDTQYF. CDR3 DNA: TGTGCCAGCAGCTACGGCGGGGCTAGCACAGATACGCAGTATTTT.

V is TRBV6-5 and J is TRBJ2-5, with 7 bases matching TRBD2. J lost 1 base, V lost 11 bases, and 4 bases had no gene match. The CDR3 totals 12 residues. The germline CDR1 and CDR2 sequences are MNHEY and SVGAGI. CDR3 nucleotide sequence: TGTGCCGGGGGGGTCCTCCAAGAGACCCAGTACTTC. Residues: CAGGVLQETQYF.

The rearrangement uses TRBV6-1 and TRBJ1-6, with unresolved D. Germline V lookup: CDR1 MNHNS, CDR2 SASEGT. This CDR3 spans 14 amino acids. The ends were cut back, 0 bases at V and 6 bases at J, with 6 bases in the middle. CDR3 coding DNA: TGTGCCAGCAGTGAAGCTGGCATTAATTCACCCCTCCACTTT. Its protein product is CASSEAGINSPLHF.

The chain couples TRBV4-2 to TRBJ1-4; D is ambiguous. The CDR3 contains 15 residues. Trimming took 0 bases from V and 5 from J, leaving 10 bases between them. The V gene's germline CDR1 is LGHNA and CDR2 YNFKEQ. CDR3 nucleotide sequence: TGTGCCAGCAGCCAAGATTCGGGGATAAATGAAAAACTGTTTTTT. Translated: CASSQDSGINEKLFF.

This sequence joins TRBV27 and TRBJ2-3, with D maybe TRBD2 (5 bases). The length of the CDR3 is 13 residues. CDR1 and CDR2 (germline): MNHEY, SMNVEV (reference sequence). V lost 7 bases and J lost 2, with 10 bases in between. This CDR3 reads CASTRVNTDTQYF. The CDR3 nucleotides are TGTGCCAGCACGAGGGTAAACACAGATACGCAGTATTTT.

The chain carries TRBV9 and TRBJ2-5; weak D call: TRBD1 (8 bases). This CDR3 is built from 16 residues. Trimming removed 0 bases from V and 1 base from J, with 13 bases in between. Germline V gene data show CDR1 as SGDLS and CDR2 as YYNGEE. CDR3 sequence (DNA): TGTGCCAGCAGCGTAGCGGACAGGGAGGGCCAAGAGACCCAGTACTTC. Translated, it gives CASSVADREGQETQYF. The full variable domain, rest sourced from reference TRBV9 and TRBJ2-5, is DSGVTQTPKHLITATGQRVTLRCSPRSGDLSVYWYQQSLDQGLQFLIQYYNGEERAKGNILERFSAQQFPDLHSELNLSSLELGDSALYFCASSVADREGQETQYFGPGTRLLVL.

The gene calls are TRBV29-1 and TRBJ1-2; D may be TRBD1 (6 bases). Trimming left V 7 bases short and J 3 bases short, with 15 bases between. Germline loops: CDR1 SQVTM, CDR2 ANQGSEA. The CDR3 runs to 13 residues. CDR3 residues: CSDLGGLDYGYTF. CDR3 DNA: TGCAGCGACCTGGGGGGGCTTGACTATGGCTACACCTTC.